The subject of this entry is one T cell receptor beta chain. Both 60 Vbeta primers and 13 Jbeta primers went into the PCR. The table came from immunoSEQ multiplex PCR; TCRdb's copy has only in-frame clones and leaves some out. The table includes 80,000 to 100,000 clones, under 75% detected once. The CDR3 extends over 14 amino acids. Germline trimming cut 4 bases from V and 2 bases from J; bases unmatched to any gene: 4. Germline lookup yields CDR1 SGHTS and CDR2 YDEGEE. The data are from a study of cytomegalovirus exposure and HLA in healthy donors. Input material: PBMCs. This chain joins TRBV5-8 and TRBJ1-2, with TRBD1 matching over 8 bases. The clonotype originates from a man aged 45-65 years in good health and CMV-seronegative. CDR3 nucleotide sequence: TGTGCCAGCAGCCCCCGGACAGGGAACTATGGCTACACCTTC. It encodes CASSPRTGNYGYTF.